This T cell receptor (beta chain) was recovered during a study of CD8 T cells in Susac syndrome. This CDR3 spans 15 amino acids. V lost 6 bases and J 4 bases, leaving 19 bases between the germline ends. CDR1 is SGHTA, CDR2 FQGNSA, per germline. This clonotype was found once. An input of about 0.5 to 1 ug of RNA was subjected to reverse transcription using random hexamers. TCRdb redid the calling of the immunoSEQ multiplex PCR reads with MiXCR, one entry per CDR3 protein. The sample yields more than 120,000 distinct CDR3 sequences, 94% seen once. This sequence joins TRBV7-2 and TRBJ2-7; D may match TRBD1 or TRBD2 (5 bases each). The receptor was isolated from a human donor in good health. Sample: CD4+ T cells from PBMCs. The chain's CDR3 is CASRPRGASGYEQYF. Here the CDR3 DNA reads TGTGCCAGCAGGCCCCGTGGGGCCTCGGGGTACGAGCAGTACTTC.